These 20 T cell receptor beta chains originate from one sample sequenced in a study of response to subunit inactivated influenza vaccine. MiXCR, run by TCRdb on the RT-PCR reads, gives a single entry per CDR3 protein. The data show some 800,000 distinct CDR3 sequences, 21% seen once. This sample comprised PBMCs from blood, obtained about 5 days after vaccination. The receptors stem from a man between 45 and 60 years old who received an inactivated influenza vaccine.

In this sample, this clonotype turned up a few times. This sequence joins TRBV12-3 or TRBV12-4 and TRBJ1-2; a weak D match, TRBD1 (6 bases). Trimming stripped 1 base from V and 4 bases from J, with 13 bases between. The CDR3 consists of 15 residues. The chain's CDR3 is CASSLEGGILYGYTF. CDR3 bases: TGTGCCAGCAGTTTAGAGGGGGGGATCCTCTATGGCTACACCTTC.

This clonotype was observed a few times. The chain links TRBV5-6 to TRBJ2-1, with D perhaps TRBD1 or TRBD2 (6 bases each). CDR3 length: 15 residues. Deletions cut 2 bases from V and 2 bases from J, with 11 bases between. Germline values: CDR1 SGHDT, CDR2 YYEEEE. In nucleotides, the CDR3 is TGTGCCAGCAGCTTTGGGGGGCGAACCTACAATGAGCAGTTCTTC. Translated: CASSFGGRTYNEQFF.

The V gene is TRBV20-1, the J gene TRBJ2-5, with a tentative D call TRBD2 (5 bases). Trimming removed 3 bases from V and 0 bases from J, with 11 bases in between. The CDR3 is 14 amino acids. CDR1 is DFQATT and CDR2 is SNEGSKA in the germline V gene (reference sequence). CDR3: CSARGVANQETQYF. The CDR3 DNA sequence: TGCAGTGCTAGGGGAGTGGCAAACCAAGAGACCCAGTACTTC.

This clonotype was found many times. The V call is TRBV12-3 or TRBV12-4, the J call TRBJ2-5; D unresolved. The CDR3 contains 14 residues. V was trimmed by 1 base and J by 2 bases, leaving 8 bases between them. The CDR3 nucleotides read TGTGCCAGCAGTTTAGACGGCTCTCAAGAGACCCAGTACTTC. As protein: CASSLDGSQETQYF.

This clonotype was counted a few times. The chain joins TRBV27 to TRBJ2-3, with D possibly matching TRBD1 (6 bases). The CDR3 covers 15 residues. V was shortened by 1 base and J by 5 bases, with 13 bases between the two germline ends. Germline-derived CDR1 and CDR2 are MNHEY and SMNVEV (reference sequence). In DNA form, the CDR3 reads TGTGCCAGCAGTTTATTTTGGGGGCCAGTAGATACGCAGTATTTT. Protein: CASSLFWGPVDTQYF.

This clonotype was found a few times. One end of the junction fails to match germline, which may point to a read error. This chain uses TRBV7-7 with TRBJ2-2, with D perhaps TRBD2 (6 bases). Germline assignment: CDR1 SSHAT and CDR2 FNYEAQ (reference sequence). The CDR3 runs 13 residues. Written as DNA, the CDR3 is TGTGCTAGCAGCATGAATAGCGGAGGGGAGCTGTTTTTT. This encodes CASSMNSGGELFF.

This chain joins TRBV20-1 and TRBJ2-7, with D possibly being TRBD1 (6 bases). Trimming cost V 6 bases and J 2 bases, with 14 bases left between them. The CDR3 covers 13 residues. The germline gives CDR1 DFQATT, CDR2 SNEGSKA (reference sequence). The CDR3 sequence is CSAHRDIAYEQYF. DNA of the CDR3: TGCAGTGCACACCGGGACATAGCCTACGAGCAGTACTTC.

This clonotype was recorded a few times. The chain is built from TRBV7-8 and TRBJ2-1; D possibly matches TRBD1 or TRBD2 (6 bases each). The length of the CDR3 is 15 residues. Germline V gene data show CDR1 as SGHVS and CDR2 as FQNEAQ. The V and J ends lost 2 bases and 2 bases respectively, with 10 bases between them. CDR3 DNA sequence: TGTGCCAGCAGCTTAAGGGGGGTCGCCTACAATGAGCAGTTCTTC. Its translation: CASSLRGVAYNEQFF.

The V gene is TRBV10-3, the J gene TRBJ2-3; no clear D gene. Per the germline V gene, CDR1 is ENHRY and CDR2 is SYGVKD. This CDR3 spans 17 amino acids. V shed 0 bases and J shed 0 bases, with 13 bases lying between them. This CDR3 reads CAISESDLSFSTDTQYF. CDR3 coding DNA: TGTGCCATCAGTGAGTCCGATCTTTCTTTTAGCACAGATACGCAGTATTTT.

This clonotype was observed once. The chain employs TRBV6-2 or TRBV6-3 and TRBJ2-3; 11 bases align to TRBD1. The CDR3 is 15 residues long. Germline CDR1 and CDR2: MNHEY and SVGEGT. Germline trimming cut 7 bases from V and 3 bases from J; bases unmatched to any gene: 6. Here the CDR3 reads CASTWGTGGTDTQYF. The CDR3 nucleotides read TGTGCCAGCACATGGGGGACAGGGGGTACAGATACGCAGTATTTT.

The chain has TRBV10-3 and TRBJ2-3; 7 nucleotides agree with TRBD1. CDR1 is ENHRY and CDR2 is SYGVKD in the germline V gene. With V trimmed by 10 bases and J by 4 bases, 5 bases remained unmatched. The CDR3 covers 12 residues. CDR3 in amino acids: CASQTGADTQYF. CDR3 in DNA: TGTGCCAGCCAAACAGGGGCAGATACGCAGTATTTT.

This clonotype has a handful of counts. This sequence joins TRBV7-6 and TRBJ2-5; a weak D match, TRBD1 (6 bases). V shed 2 bases and J shed 3 bases, with 10 bases lying between them. The CDR3 spans 14 residues. Germline V gene lookup returns CDR1 SGHVS and CDR2 FNYEAQ. CDR3 DNA: TGTGCCAGCAGCTTACCCAGGGGTAAAGAGACCCAGTACTTC. It translates to CASSLPRGKETQYF.

This clonotype was seen a few times. This chain connects TRBV11-2 to TRBJ2-3, with a tentative D call TRBD1 (5 bases). CDR3 length: 15 amino acids. Looked up from germline, CDR1 is SGHAT and CDR2 is FQNNGV. Trimming removed 2 bases at V and 5 bases at J, with 14 bases between. CDR3 sequence: CASSLMAGYLDTQYF. DNA of the CDR3: TGTGCCAGCAGCTTAATGGCAGGGTACCTAGATACGCAGTATTTT.

The chain uses TRBV28 and TRBJ2-4; 7 bases align to TRBD2. The ends lost 8 bases at V and 3 bases at J; junction bases unmatched: 10. The CDR3 covers 15 residues. CDR1 MDHEN and CDR2 SYDVKM come from the germline V gene. Written as DNA, the CDR3 is TGTGCCAGCGTGGGGGGGAGGACGGTCAAAAACATTCAGTACTTC. Protein sequence: CASVGGRTVKNIQYF.

In its sample, this clonotype was seen many times. This rearrangement joins TRBV20-1 to TRBJ2-5; weak D call: TRBD2 (5 bases). Germline assignment: CDR1 DFQATT and CDR2 SNEGSKA (reference sequence). The CDR3 totals 12 residues. Trimming took off 3 bases at V and 5 bases at J, with 10 bases between the two ends. DNA for the CDR3: TGCAGTGCTAGGGGCAGGAGGGAGACCCAGTACTTC. Residues: CSARGRRETQYF.

In DNA form, the CDR3 reads TGTGCCAGCAGCTTAGTGTGGCTAGCGGGCAATGAGCAGTTCTTC. It codes for CASSLVWLAGNEQFF. The gene calls are TRBV11-1 and TRBJ2-1; 8 bases map to TRBD2. The CDR3 sequence is 15 residues long. V dropped 1 base and J dropped 6; count of bases not matched to a gene: 5. Germline lookup yields CDR1 SGHAT and CDR2 FQDESV (reference sequence).

The chain employs TRBV7-2 and TRBJ1-6; unclear D gene. The germline gives CDR1 SGHTA, CDR2 FQGNSA. CDR3 size: 12 residues. With 7 bases removed from V and 10 bases from J, the gap between germline ends came to 11 bases. The CDR3 is CASNEPLSPLHF. In DNA, the CDR3 is TGTGCCAGCAACGAGCCACTATCACCCCTCCACTTT.

The chain recombines TRBV12-3 or TRBV12-4 with TRBJ2-3; 8 nucleotides line up with TRBD2. With 5 bases clipped from V and 7 bases from J, the junction kept 11 bases outside the gene matches. The CDR3 runs to 15 residues. DNA for the CDR3: TGTGCCAGCAGTCCGGGGGGGACTAGTAAGAATACGCAGTATTTT. This encodes CASSPGGTSKNTQYF.

This clonotype was picked up a small number of times. The chain uses TRBV12-3 or TRBV12-4 and TRBJ1-2; D ambiguous. The V end lost 3 bases, the J end lost 8 bases, and 10 bases lay between the germline ends. The CDR3 sequence is 12 residues long. CDR3: CASSFGWGGYTF. The CDR3 DNA is TGTGCCAGCAGTTTTGGATGGGGAGGCTACACCTTC.

The V call is TRBV7-9, the J call TRBJ2-7; 8 nucleotides line up with TRBD1. J lost 7 bases, V lost 3 bases, and 11 bases had no gene match. Per germline, CDR1 SEHNR and CDR2 FQNEAQ (reference sequence). The CDR3 has 15 residues. The CDR3 protein is CASSLETGQGGEQYF. CDR3 bases: TGTGCCAGCAGCTTGGAGACAGGACAGGGTGGGGAGCAGTACTTC. The full variable domain, with the rest looked up from reference TRBV7-9 and TRBJ2-7, is DTGVSQNPRHKITKRGQNVTFRCDPISEHNRLYWYRQTLGQGPEFLTYFQNEAQLEKSRLLSDRFSAERPKGSFSTLEIQRTEQGDSAMYLCASSLETGQGGEQYFGPGTRLTVT.